Sequencing of this T cell receptor beta chain was carried out in a study of shared clonotypes between healthy human individuals. About the study: Those who served as donors were a couple of women and three men between the ages of 18 and 49.

Naive CD8 cells lacked CD45RO and underwent positive selection for CCR7, leaving out terminally differentiated effector memory CD45RA+ cells. Trimming pared 9 bases from V and 1 base from J, leaving 15 bases between. CDR1 and CDR2 from the germline V gene are SGHVS and FNYEAQ. This CDR3 is built from 14 residues. Using immunoSEQ multiplex PCR, the repertoire was profiled, and TCRdb retains in-frame clones only, with some absent. The sample lists 1.5 million to 2.5 million clones, approximately 95% occurring once. The TCR originated in a man between 18 and 35 years old in good health. V and J are TRBV7-6 and TRBJ1-1, with a tentative D call TRBD1 (6 bases). Input material: naive CD8+ T cells sorted from blood. The CDR3 DNA sequence: TGTGCCAGTTTTGTAGGGGGGACGAACACTGAAGCTTTCTTT. It specifies CASFVGGTNTEAFF.